A single sample gave rise to the 18 T cell receptor beta chains below, sequenced in a study of T cell responses to AZD1222 COVID-19 vaccine. Assay used: immunoSEQ multiplex PCR; TCRdb lists only in-frame clones, some missing. Of more than 150,000 clones in the sample, approximately 89% are singletons; the top ten hold approximately 3.7%. The material sequenced was peripheral blood, taken 28 days after the second AZD1222 dose. The receptors stem from an adult who received the AZD1222 COVID-19 vaccine.

This rearrangement joins TRBV29-1 to TRBJ2-7, with TRBD2 matching over 10 bases. This CDR3 contains 14 residues. Germline V CDR1 and CDR2: SQVTM, ANQGSEA. J lost 3 bases, V lost 6 bases, and 8 bases had no gene match. The CDR3 region is CSVAASGRNYEQYF. For the CDR3, the DNA is TGCAGCGTGGCAGCTAGCGGGAGAAACTACGAGCAGTACTTC.

The CDR3 loop is CASSRTWGDEQFF. The CDR3, as DNA: TGTGCCAGCAGTCGGACCTGGGGGGATGAGCAGTTCTTC. The V and J genes are TRBV2 and TRBJ2-1, with D perhaps matching TRBD2 (6 bases). Germline values: CDR1 SNHLY, CDR2 FYNNEI. Trimming took off 5 bases at V and 8 bases at J, with 13 bases between the two ends. CDR3 length equals 13 residues.

The chain is built from TRBV3-1 (or the pseudogene TRBV3-2) and TRBJ2-1; a weak D match, TRBD2 (6 bases). The germline CDR1 and CDR2 sequences are LGHDT and YNNKEL (reference sequence). V was trimmed by 4 bases and J by 6 bases, leaving 19 bases between them. The CDR3 consists of 16 residues. CDR3 sequence (DNA): TGTGCCAGCAGCCCTAGCCGGGTCCTGGGGGGCAATGAGCAGTTCTTC. It translates to CASSPSRVLGGNEQFF.

The chain recombines TRBV5-1 with TRBJ1-2, with D tentatively TRBD1 (5 bases). This CDR3 is built from 12 residues. V was pared by 2 bases and J by 6 bases, with 8 bases between. Germline values: CDR1 SGHRS, CDR2 YFSETQ. DNA for the CDR3: TGCGCCAGCAGCTTTGGGACGGATGGCTACACCTTC. It yields the protein CASSFGTDGYTF.

The CDR3 coding sequence is TGTGCCAGCAGCTTGGGGACAGGGGAAGGCTACACCTTC. Translating gives CASSLGTGEGYTF. V usage is TRBV7-9 and J usage is TRBJ1-2, with 10 bases aligning to TRBD1. Germline lookup yields CDR1 SEHNR and CDR2 FQNEAQ (reference sequence). The CDR3 spans 13 residues. V lost 3 bases, J lost 8 bases, and 3 bases stayed unmatched.

This clone was detected only once. CDR3 sequence reads: CASSLPGREGANVLTF. For the CDR3, the DNA is TGTGCCAGCAGCTTGCCGGGGCGAGAAGGGGCCAACGTCCTGACTTTC. The chain combines TRBV5-4 with TRBJ2-6, with D perhaps given as TRBD1 or TRBD2 (5 bases each). The CDR3 consists of 16 residues. V gave up 1 base and J gave up 4 bases, with 12 bases separating them. In germline, CDR1 is SGHNT, CDR2 YYREEE (reference sequence).

The rearrangement uses TRBV6-5 and TRBJ1-4; D possibly corresponds to TRBD1 (5 bases). This CDR3 is built from 13 residues. Germline V gives CDR1 MNHEY, CDR2 SVGAGI. V lost 6 bases and J 8 bases, leaving 13 bases between the germline ends. CDR3 nucleotide sequence: TGTGCCAGCAGGGCGCGGGGCCAAGAAAAACTGTTTTTT. It translates to CASRARGQEKLFF.

This clone was seen only once. The rearrangement uses TRBV6-5 and TRBJ1-1, with TRBD1 matching 7 bases. Germline loops: CDR1 MNHEY, CDR2 SVGAGI. J lost 7 bases, V lost 6 bases, and 14 bases had no gene match. The CDR3 runs to 15 residues. CDR3 sequence reads: CASRPLPGTEFEAFF. The CDR3 region has the DNA TGTGCCAGCAGACCCTTACCCGGGACAGAATTTGAAGCTTTCTTT.

The chain is built from TRBV2 and TRBJ1-5; weak D call: TRBD1 (5 bases). Germline loops: CDR1 SNHLY, CDR2 FYNNEI. Trimming cost V 2 bases and J 7 bases, with 12 bases left between them. CDR3 length equals 14 residues. The DNA of the CDR3 is TGTGCCAGCAGTGAACCAGGGTTTTGGCAGCCCCAGCATTTT. Its protein product is CASSEPGFWQPQHF.

The chain uses TRBV24-1 and TRBJ2-7; possibly TRBD1 or TRBD2 for D (5 bases each). V was trimmed by 3 bases and J by 6 bases, leaving 14 bases between them. Germline V gene sequence: CDR1 KGHDR, CDR2 SFDVKD. The CDR3 is 14 amino acids. The CDR3 nucleotides read TGTGCCACCAGTGATCGAGGACTTGGGGGCGAGCAGTACTTC. It yields the protein CATSDRGLGGEQYF.

The J gene is TRBJ2-7, the V gene TRBV5-1; TRBD2 might be the D (6 bases). This CDR3 comprises 16 residues. Germline CDR1 SGHRS, CDR2 YFSETQ. Trimming shortened V by 4 bases and J by 2 bases, and 19 bases separated the two germline ends. CDR3 sequence reads: CASSVPRGTLTYEQYF. In DNA form, the CDR3 reads TGCGCCAGCAGCGTACCCCGCGGGACGCTAACCTACGAGCAGTACTTC.

This chain uses TRBV18 with TRBJ1-2; D is unclear. The CDR3 extends over 13 amino acids. Germline values: CDR1 KGHSH, CDR2 LQKENI. Trimming left V 2 bases short and J 4 bases short, with 8 bases between. The CDR3 region has the DNA TGTGCCAGCTCACCAGACGAATCCTATGGCTACACCTTC. Translated, it gives CASSPDESYGYTF. The full variable domain, rest sourced from reference TRBV18 and TRBJ1-2, is NAGVMQNPRHLVRRRGQEARLRCSPMKGHSHVYWYRQLPEEGLKFMVYLQKENIIDESGMPKERFSAEFPKEGPSILRIQQVVRGDSAAYFCASSPDESYGYTFGSGTRLTVV.

The genes are TRBV6-6 and TRBJ1-1; D is uncertain. Germline CDR1 MNHNY, CDR2 SVGAGI (reference sequence). This CDR3 region has 10 residues. V was trimmed by 8 bases and J by 10 bases, leaving 11 bases between them. CDR3 DNA: TGTGCCAGCGGACTGAGTGGAGCTTTCTTT. This sequence encodes CASGLSGAFF.

The chain uses TRBV5-8 and TRBJ2-1; 8 nucleotides agree with TRBD2. Germline V gives CDR1 SGHTS, CDR2 YDEGEE. The CDR3 length is 15 residues. With 4 bases clipped from V and 3 bases from J, the junction kept 6 bases outside the gene matches. CDR3 amino acids: CASSPRLANYNEQFF. The CDR3 DNA is TGTGCCAGCAGCCCCCGACTAGCGAACTACAATGAGCAGTTCTTC.

This chain uses TRBV2 with TRBJ2-2, with D unclear. The germline V and J ends were trimmed by 7 bases and 1 base, with 10 bases remaining between them. This CDR3 comprises 14 residues. Germline V lookup: CDR1 SNHLY, CDR2 FYNNEI. The CDR3 sequence is CASIRQENTGELFF. Written as DNA, the CDR3 is TGTGCCAGCATCAGGCAGGAGAACACCGGGGAGCTGTTTTTT.

The rearrangement uses TRBV5-4 and TRBJ2-1, with unresolved D. V was shortened by 4 bases and J by 0 bases, with 23 bases between the two germline ends. This CDR3 has 19 amino acids. CDR1 is SGHNT and CDR2 is YYREEE in the germline V gene (reference sequence). The CDR3 DNA is TGTGCCAGCAGCACTCCGAGGTGGGGAAGTCCTTCCTCCTACAATGAGCAGTTCTTC. Translation gives CASSTPRWGSPSSYNEQFF.

The V and J genes are TRBV11-3 and TRBJ2-1, with TRBD2 as a possible D gene (6 bases). This CDR3 is 14 amino acids long. The V end lost 2 bases, the J end lost 8 bases, and 13 bases lay between the germline ends. Germline V gene lookup returns CDR1 SGHNT and CDR2 YENEEA. CDR3 sequence reads: CASSLHGSGYEQFF. In DNA, the CDR3 is TGTGCCAGCAGCTTACACGGGAGCGGTTATGAGCAGTTCTTC.

J is TRBJ2-1 and V is TRBV18; 7 bases match TRBD1. With 0 bases clipped from V and 6 bases from J, the junction kept 2 bases outside the gene matches. CDR3 length equals 14 residues. Germline-derived CDR1 and CDR2 are KGHSH and LQKENI. The CDR3 protein is CASSPPGQRNEQFF. The CDR3 DNA reads as TGTGCCAGCTCACCACCGGGACAGCGCAATGAGCAGTTCTTC. The whole variable domain, filled in from reference TRBV18 and TRBJ2-1, reads NAGVMQNPRHLVRRRGQEARLRCSPMKGHSHVYWYRQLPEEGLKFMVYLQKENIIDESGMPKERFSAEFPKEGPSILRIQQVVRGDSAAYFCASSPPGQRNEQFFGPGTRLTVL.